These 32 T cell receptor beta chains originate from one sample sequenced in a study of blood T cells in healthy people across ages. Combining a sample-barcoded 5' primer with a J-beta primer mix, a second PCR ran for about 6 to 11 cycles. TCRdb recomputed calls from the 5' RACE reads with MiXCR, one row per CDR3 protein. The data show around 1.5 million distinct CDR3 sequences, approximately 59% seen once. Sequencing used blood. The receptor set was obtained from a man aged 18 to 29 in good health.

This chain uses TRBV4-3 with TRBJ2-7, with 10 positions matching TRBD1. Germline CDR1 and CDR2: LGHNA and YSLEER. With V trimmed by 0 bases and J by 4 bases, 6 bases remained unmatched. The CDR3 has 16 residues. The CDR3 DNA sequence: TGCGCCAGCAGCCAAGAATTTCGGGACAGGGGTTACGAGCAGTACTTC. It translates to CASSQEFRDRGYEQYF.

This CDR3 reads CASSGDPHYQPQHF. CDR3 sequence (DNA): TGTGCCAGCAGTGGGGACCCTCACTATCAGCCCCAGCATTTT. This sequence joins TRBV28 and TRBJ1-5; D is possibly TRBD1 (5 bases). The CDR3 is 14 residues long. CDR1 is MDHEN, CDR2 SYDVKM, per germline. V shed 5 bases and J shed 5 bases, with 13 bases lying between them.

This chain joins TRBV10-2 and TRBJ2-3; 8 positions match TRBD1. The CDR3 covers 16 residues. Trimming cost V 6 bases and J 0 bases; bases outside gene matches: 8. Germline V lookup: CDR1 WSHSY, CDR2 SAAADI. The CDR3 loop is CASRDRAAPSTDTQYF. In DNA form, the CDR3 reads TGCGCCAGCAGGGACAGGGCAGCGCCTAGCACAGATACGCAGTATTTT.

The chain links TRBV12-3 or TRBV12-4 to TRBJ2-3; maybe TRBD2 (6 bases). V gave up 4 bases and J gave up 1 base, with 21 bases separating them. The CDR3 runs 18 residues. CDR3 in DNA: TGTGCCAGCAGTTCCCCCGACGGGGGAAAAGGCCGCACAGATACGCAGTATTTT. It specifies CASSSPDGGKGRTDTQYF.

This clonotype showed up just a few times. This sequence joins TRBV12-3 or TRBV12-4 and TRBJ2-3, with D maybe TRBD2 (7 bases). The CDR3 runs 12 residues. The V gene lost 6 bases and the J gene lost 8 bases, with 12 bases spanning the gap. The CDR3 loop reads CASSPGGRTQYF. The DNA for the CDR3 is TGTGCCAGCAGCCCGGGGGGCCGTACGCAGTATTTT.

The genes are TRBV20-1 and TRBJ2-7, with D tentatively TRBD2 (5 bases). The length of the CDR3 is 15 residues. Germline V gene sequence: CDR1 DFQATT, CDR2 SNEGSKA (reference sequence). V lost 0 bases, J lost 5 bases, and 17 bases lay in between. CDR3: CSARDYRGKSDEQYF. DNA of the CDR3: TGCAGTGCTAGAGATTACCGAGGGAAGTCCGACGAGCAGTACTTC.

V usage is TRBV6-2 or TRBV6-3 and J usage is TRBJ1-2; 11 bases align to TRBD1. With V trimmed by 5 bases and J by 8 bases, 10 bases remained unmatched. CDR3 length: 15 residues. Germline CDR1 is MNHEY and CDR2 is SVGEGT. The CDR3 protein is CASSPLGQGVTGYTF. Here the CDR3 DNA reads TGTGCCAGCAGTCCCTTGGGACAGGGGGTGACGGGCTACACCTTC.

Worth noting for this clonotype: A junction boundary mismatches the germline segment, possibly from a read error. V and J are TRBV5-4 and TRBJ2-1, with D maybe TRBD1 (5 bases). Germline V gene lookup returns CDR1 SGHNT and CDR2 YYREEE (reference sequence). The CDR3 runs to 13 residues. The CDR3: CAIRTQWGDERFF. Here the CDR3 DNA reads TGTGCCATTCGGACCCAGTGGGGCGATGAGCGGTTCTTC.

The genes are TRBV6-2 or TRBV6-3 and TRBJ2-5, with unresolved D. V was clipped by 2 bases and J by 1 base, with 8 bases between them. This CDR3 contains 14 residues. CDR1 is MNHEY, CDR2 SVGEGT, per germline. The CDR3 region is CASSYNAIQETQYF. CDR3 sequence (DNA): TGTGCCAGCAGTTACAACGCCATCCAAGAGACCCAGTACTTC.

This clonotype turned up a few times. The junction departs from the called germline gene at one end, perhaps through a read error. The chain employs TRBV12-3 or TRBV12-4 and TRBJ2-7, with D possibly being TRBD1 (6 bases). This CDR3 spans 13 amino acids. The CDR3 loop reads CASSRDRSSEQYF. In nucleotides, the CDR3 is TGTGCCAGCAGCCGTGACAGGTCCTCCGAGCAGTACTTC.

CDR3 in DNA: TGCGCCAGCAGCCACCTAGGACAGGGGGCTTTGGAGCAGTTCTTC. It translates to CASSHLGQGALEQFF. The V call is TRBV4-1, the J call TRBJ2-1; 11 nucleotides align to TRBD1. This CDR3 is built from 15 residues. Germline-derived CDR1 and CDR2 are MGHRA and YSYEKL. The V and J ends lost 3 bases and 10 bases, in that order; junction bases with no gene match: 8.

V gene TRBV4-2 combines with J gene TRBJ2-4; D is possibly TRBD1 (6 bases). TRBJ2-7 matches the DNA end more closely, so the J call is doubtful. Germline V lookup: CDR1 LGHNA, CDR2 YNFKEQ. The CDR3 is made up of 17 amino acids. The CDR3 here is CASSQDWGRYSSYEQYF. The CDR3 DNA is TGTGCCAGCAGCCAAGATTGGGGGCGATATAGCTCCTACGAGCAGTACTTC.

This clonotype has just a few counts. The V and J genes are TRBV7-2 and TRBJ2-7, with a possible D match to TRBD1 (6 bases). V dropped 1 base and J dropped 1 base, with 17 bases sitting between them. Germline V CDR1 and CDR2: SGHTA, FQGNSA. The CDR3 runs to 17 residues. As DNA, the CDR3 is TGTGCCAGCAGCTTAGGTGGGGCGGCAGGGGCATCCTACGAGCAGTACTTC. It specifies CASSLGGAAGASYEQYF.

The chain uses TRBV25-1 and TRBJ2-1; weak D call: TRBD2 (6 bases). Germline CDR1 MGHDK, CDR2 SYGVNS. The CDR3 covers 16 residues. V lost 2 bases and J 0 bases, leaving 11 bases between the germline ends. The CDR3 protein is CASSEVGSSSYNEQFF. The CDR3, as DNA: TGTGCCAGCAGTGAAGTCGGGAGTAGCTCCTACAATGAGCAGTTCTTC.

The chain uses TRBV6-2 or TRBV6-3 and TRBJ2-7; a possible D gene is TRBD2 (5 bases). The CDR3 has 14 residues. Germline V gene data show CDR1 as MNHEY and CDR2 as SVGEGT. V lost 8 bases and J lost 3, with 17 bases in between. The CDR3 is CASANEGIGYEQYF. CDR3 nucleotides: TGTGCCAGCGCAAACGAGGGAATTGGCTACGAGCAGTACTTC.

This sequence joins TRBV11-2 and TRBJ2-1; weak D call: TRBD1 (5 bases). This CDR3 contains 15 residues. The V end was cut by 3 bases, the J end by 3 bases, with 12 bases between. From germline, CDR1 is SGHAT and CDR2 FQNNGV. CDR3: CASSFGQGNYNEQFF. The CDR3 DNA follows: TGTGCCAGCAGCTTTGGTCAGGGAAACTACAATGAGCAGTTCTTC.

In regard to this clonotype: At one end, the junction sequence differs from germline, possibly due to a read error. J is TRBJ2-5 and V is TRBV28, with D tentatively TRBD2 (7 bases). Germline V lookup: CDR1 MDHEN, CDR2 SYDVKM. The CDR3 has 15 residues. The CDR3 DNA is TGTGCCAGCAGTTTCCCGGGGGGCGGGGAGGAGACCCAGTACTTT. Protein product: CASSFPGGGEETQYF.

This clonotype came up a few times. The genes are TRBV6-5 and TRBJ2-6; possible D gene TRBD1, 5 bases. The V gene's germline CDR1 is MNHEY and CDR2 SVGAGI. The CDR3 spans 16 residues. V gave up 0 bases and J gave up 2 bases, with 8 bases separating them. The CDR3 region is CASSYSSRAGANVLTF. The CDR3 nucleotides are TGTGCCAGCAGTTACTCGAGCAGGGCTGGGGCCAACGTCCTGACTTTC.

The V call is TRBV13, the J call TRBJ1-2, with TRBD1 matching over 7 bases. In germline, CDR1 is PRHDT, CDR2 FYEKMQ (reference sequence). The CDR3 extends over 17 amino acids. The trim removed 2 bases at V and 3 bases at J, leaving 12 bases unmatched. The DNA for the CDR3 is TGTGCCAGCAGCTTACGGCGGACAGGCTATACCGACTATGGCTACACCTTC. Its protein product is CASSLRRTGYTDYGYTF.

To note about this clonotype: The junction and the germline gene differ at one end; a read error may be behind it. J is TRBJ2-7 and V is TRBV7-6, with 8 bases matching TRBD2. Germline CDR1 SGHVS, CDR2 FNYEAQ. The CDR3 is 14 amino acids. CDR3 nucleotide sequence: TGTGCCGGCAGCACTAGCGGAAGCTCCTACGAGCAGTACTTC. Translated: CAGSTSGSSYEQYF. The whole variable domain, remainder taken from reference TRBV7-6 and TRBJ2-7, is GAGVSQSPRYKVTKRGQDVALRCDPISGHVSLYWYRQALGQGPEFLTYFNYEAQQDKSGLPNDRFSAERPEGSISTLTIQRTEQRDSAMYRCAGSTSGSSYEQYFGPGTRLTVT.

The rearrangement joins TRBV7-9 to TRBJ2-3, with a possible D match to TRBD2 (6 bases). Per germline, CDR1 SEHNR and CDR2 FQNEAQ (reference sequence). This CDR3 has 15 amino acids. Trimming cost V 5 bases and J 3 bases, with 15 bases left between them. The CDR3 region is CASSTRLDRTDTQYF. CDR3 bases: TGTGCCAGCAGCACTCGACTAGATCGGACAGATACGCAGTATTTT.

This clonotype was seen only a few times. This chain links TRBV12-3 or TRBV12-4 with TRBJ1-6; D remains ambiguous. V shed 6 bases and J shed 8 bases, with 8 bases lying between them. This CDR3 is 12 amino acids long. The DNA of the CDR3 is TGTGCCAGCAGCGAGTCCCATTCACCCCTCCACTTT. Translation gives CASSESHSPLHF.

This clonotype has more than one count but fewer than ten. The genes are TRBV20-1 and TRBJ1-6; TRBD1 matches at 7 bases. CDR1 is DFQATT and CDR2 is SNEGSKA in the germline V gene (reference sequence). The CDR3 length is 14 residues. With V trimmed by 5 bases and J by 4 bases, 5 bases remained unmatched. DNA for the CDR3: TGCAGTGCTCAACCGGGACAGTATAATTCACCCCTCCACTTT. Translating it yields CSAQPGQYNSPLHF.

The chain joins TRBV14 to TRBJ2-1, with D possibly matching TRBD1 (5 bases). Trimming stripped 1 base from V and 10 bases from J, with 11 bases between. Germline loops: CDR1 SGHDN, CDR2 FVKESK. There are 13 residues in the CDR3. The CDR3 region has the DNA TGTGCCAGCAGCCAAGTAGCAGCAGGGGAGCAGTTCTTC. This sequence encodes CASSQVAAGEQFF.

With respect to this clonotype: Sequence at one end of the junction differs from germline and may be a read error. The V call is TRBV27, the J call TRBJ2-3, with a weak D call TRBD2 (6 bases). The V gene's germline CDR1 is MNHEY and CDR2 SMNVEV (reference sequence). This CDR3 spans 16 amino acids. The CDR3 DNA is TGTGCCAGCAGCCCTTGGGGGACTCTTAGCACAGATGCGCAGTATTTT. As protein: CASSPWGTLSTDAQYF.

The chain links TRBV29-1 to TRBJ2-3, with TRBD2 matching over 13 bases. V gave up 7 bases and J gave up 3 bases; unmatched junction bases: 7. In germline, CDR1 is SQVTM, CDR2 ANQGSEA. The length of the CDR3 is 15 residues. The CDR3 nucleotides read TGCAGCGCCCGACTAGCGGGGGGCCCGACAGATACGCAGTATTTT. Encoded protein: CSARLAGGPTDTQYF.

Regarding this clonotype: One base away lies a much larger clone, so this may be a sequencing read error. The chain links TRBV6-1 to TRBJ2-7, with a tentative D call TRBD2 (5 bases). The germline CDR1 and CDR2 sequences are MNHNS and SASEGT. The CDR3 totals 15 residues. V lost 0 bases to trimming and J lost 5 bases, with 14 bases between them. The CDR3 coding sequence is TGTGCCAGCAGTGAAGCGCCAGAGGGTCCCCACGAGCAGTACTTC. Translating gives CASSEAPEGPHEQYF.

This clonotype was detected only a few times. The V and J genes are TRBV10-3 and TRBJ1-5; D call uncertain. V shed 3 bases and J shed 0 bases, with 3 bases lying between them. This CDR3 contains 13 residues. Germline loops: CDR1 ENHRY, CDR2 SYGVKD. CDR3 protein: CAISDSSNQPQHF. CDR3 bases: TGTGCCATCAGTGACAGTAGCAATCAGCCCCAGCATTTT.

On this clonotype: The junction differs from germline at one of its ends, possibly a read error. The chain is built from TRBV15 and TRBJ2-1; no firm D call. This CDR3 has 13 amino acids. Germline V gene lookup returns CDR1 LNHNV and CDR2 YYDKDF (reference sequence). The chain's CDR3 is CATSRVLLNGQFF. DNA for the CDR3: TGTGCCACCAGCAGAGTCCTACTGAATGGGCAGTTCTTC.

For the CDR3, the DNA is TGCGCCAGCAGCCATAATCGACAACAGGGAGGGGGTCGGGAAGCTTTCTTT. It specifies CASSHNRQQGGGREAFF. The genes are TRBV4-1 and TRBJ1-1; D may be TRBD1 (6 bases). Germline CDR1 is MGHRA and CDR2 is YSYEKL. Trimming stripped 3 bases from V and 8 bases from J, with 25 bases between. The CDR3 loop spans 17 amino acids.

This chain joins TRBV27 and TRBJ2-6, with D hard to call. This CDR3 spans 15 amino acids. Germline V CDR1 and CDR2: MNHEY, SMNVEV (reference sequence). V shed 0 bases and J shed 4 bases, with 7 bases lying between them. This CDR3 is CASSLSWRGANVLTF. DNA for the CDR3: TGTGCCAGCAGTTTATCATGGCGCGGGGCCAACGTCCTGACTTTC.

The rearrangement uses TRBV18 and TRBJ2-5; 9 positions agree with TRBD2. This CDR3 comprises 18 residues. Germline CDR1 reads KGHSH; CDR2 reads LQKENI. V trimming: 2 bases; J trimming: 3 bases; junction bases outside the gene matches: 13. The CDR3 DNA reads TGTGCCAGCTCACCAGGACTAGCGAGAGCCCCATGGGAAGAGACCCAGTACTTC. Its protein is CASSPGLARAPWEETQYF.